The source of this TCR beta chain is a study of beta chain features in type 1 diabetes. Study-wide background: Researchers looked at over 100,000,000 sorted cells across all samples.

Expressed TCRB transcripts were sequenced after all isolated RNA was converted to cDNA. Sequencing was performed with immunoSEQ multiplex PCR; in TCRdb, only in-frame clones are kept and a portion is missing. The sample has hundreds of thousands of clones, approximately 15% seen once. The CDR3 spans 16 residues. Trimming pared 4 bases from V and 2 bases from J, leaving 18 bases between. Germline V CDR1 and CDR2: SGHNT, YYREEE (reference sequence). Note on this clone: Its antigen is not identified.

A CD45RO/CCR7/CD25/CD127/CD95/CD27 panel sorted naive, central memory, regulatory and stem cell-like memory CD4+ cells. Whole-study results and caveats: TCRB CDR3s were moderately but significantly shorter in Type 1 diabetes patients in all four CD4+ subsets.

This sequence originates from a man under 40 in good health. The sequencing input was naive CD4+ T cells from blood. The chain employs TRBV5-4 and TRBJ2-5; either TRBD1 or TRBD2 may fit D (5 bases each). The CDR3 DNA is TGTGCCAGCAGCCCTGCGCCCGGGGCAGAACAAGAGACCCAGTACTTC. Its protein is CASSPAPGAEQETQYF.